Below are 8 T cell receptor beta chains sequenced from a single sample in a study of siplizumab effects on memory and regulatory T cells. Some clones are missing from TCRdb's copy, which holds only in-frame ones; the method was immunoSEQ multiplex PCR. The profile shows roughly 93,000 clones, roughly 94% of them singletons. Sequencing input: non-Treg CD4+ T cells sorted from blood. These receptors were collected from a human donor in good health.

V gene TRBV9 combines with J gene TRBJ2-6; 8 bases match TRBD1. Germline assignment: CDR1 SGDLS and CDR2 YYNGEE. Trimming removed 3 bases from V and 4 bases from J; junction bases left unmatched: 6. CDR3 length: 16 residues. The CDR3 sequence: CASSEGTGSGANVLTF. As DNA, the CDR3 is TGTGCCAGCAGCGAGGGGACAGGTTCGGGGGCCAACGTCCTGACTTTC.

Only one count was recorded for this clone. This chain connects TRBV10-3 to TRBJ2-5; 9 positions agree with TRBD2. The CDR3 runs to 14 residues. CDR1 is ENHRY and CDR2 is SYGVKD in the germline V gene. Unmatched junction bases numbered 6, after V lost 6 bases and J lost 4 bases. DNA of the CDR3: TGTGCCATCAGCGAGGCGGGAGGGACAGAGACCCAGTACTTC. It yields the protein CAISEAGGTETQYF.

The V gene is TRBV5-1, the J gene TRBJ2-2, with 8 bases that match TRBD2. V dropped 2 bases and J dropped 1; count of bases not matched to a gene: 7. From germline, CDR1 is SGHRS and CDR2 YFSETQ. This CDR3 is built from 17 residues. The CDR3 nucleotides are TGCGCCAGCAGCTTAACTATAGCGGGGAGGAACACCGGGGAGCTGTTTTTT. This codes for CASSLTIAGRNTGELFF.

V usage is TRBV28 and J usage is TRBJ2-5, with D maybe TRBD1 (7 bases). Germline loops: CDR1 MDHEN, CDR2 SYDVKM. Trimming left V 3 bases short and J 7 bases short, with 9 bases between. CDR3 length: 12 amino acids. CDR3 region: CASSFRGVTQYF. The CDR3, as DNA: TGTGCCAGCAGTTTCAGGGGGGTGACCCAGTACTTC. Supplemented by reference TRBV28 and TRBJ2-5, the full variable domain reads DVKVTQSSRYLVKRTGEKVFLECVQDMDHENMFWYRQDPGLGLRLIYFSYDVKMKEKGDIPEGYSVSREKKERFSLILESASTNQTSMYLCASSFRGVTQYFGPGTRLLVL.

This chain links TRBV6-6 with TRBJ1-4; D call uncertain. Germline-derived CDR1 and CDR2 are MNHNY and SVGAGI (reference sequence). V lost 6 bases and J lost 8, with 13 bases in between. This CDR3 has 13 residues. In DNA, the CDR3 is TGTGCCAGCAGGGATCAAAGCGGAGAAAAACTGTTTTTT. Translated: CASRDQSGEKLFF.

The chain carries TRBV6-6 and TRBJ2-5, with a possible D match to TRBD1 (5 bases). CDR3 length: 12 residues. The V gene lost 10 bases and the J gene lost 9 bases, with 18 bases spanning the gap. The germline CDR1 and CDR2 sequences are MNHNY and SVGAGI (reference sequence). This CDR3 is CATGQVEKAQYF. The DNA of the CDR3 is TGTGCCACAGGACAAGTCGAGAAGGCCCAGTACTTC.

This clone has a handful of counts. This chain connects TRBV2 to TRBJ1-5; D not resolved. CDR3 size: 13 residues. V was shortened by 8 bases and J by 4 bases, with 12 bases between the two germline ends. Germline lookup yields CDR1 SNHLY and CDR2 FYNNEI. CDR3 in DNA: TGTGCCAGCCGACGGAGTTCAAATCAGCCCCAGCATTTT. Residues: CASRRSSNQPQHF.

The chain joins TRBV19 to TRBJ2-2; D gene unclear. Trimming removed 7 bases at V and 7 bases at J, with 16 bases between. CDR3 length: 14 amino acids. Looked up from germline, CDR1 is LNHDA and CDR2 is SQIVND (reference sequence). The CDR3 DNA sequence: TGTGCCAGTATGATCTCAAGGGTAAACGGGGAGCTGTTTTTT. It translates to CASMISRVNGELFF.